The clone carrying this T cell receptor beta chain was observed a few times. These data come from a study of T-cell reconstitution after alpha-beta-depleted transplantation in children. Germline CDR1 and CDR2: SEHNR and FQNEAQ (reference sequence). Between the trimmed V and J ends, which lost 5 bases and 3 bases, there was a span of 13 bases. The CDR3 covers 14 residues. Using unique molecular identifiers, the investigators prepared the TCRbeta library. TCRdb re-derived calls from the PCR reads in MiXCR, one entry per CDR3 protein. This table holds 400,000 to 500,000 distinct CDR3 sequences, 9.5% to 13% found once.

The TCR was taken from a human donor who donated a stem cell graft to a child with acute myeloid leukemia. The starting material was PBMCs from the stem cell graft donor, obtained from the stem cell graft. This chain links TRBV7-9 with TRBJ2-5; D is perhaps TRBD1 (5 bases). CDR3 loop: CASSRTTVEETQYF. The DNA of the CDR3 is TGTGCCAGCAGCCGGACGACAGTAGAAGAGACCCAGTACTTC.